The sequence of this T cell receptor beta chain was determined in a study of OX40 agonist ivuxolimab in advanced cancers. At the level of the study: Averaging about 60 years in age, with a range of about 23 to 85, the cohort was 65% to 90% male.

Study results and limitations: Clonal expansion by week 6 occurred in CD4+ and CD8+ blood T cells (at 0.1 to 3.0 mg/kg).

Comments on this clone: Its antigen is not known.

Using immunoSEQ multiplex PCR, the repertoire was profiled, and TCRdb retains in-frame clones only, with some absent. This sample carries about 70,000 clones, 70% to 90% of them seen once, and the ten largest clones take around 2%. Per germline, CDR1 MNHNS and CDR2 SASEGT. The CDR3 covers 14 residues. The V gene lost 8 bases and the J gene lost 5 bases, with 18 bases spanning the gap. This clonotype originated in an adult with an advanced solid tumor such as melanoma, head and neck, liver or kidney cancer. The chain couples TRBV6-1 to TRBJ2-5; maybe TRBD2 (6 bases). This specimen consisted of CD4+ or CD8+ T cells sorted from blood, obtained in a trial of the OX40 agonist ivuxolimab. Written as DNA, the CDR3 is TGTGCCAGCCTATGGGAGGCGGGTTCGGAGACCCAGTACTTC. Its translation is CASLWEAGSETQYF.